This TCR beta chain originates from a study of T cell clusters in autoimmune cytopenias. Each sample's input was 250 ng genomic DNA, 35,000 to 40,000 genome equivalents. This clonotype is called medium-sized (0.01 to 0.1%) based on its frequency. Its antigen is unknown. One tube held mixed TRB-A and TRB-B primer pools for touch-down PCR. TCRdb reanalyzed the multiplex PCR reads and collapses them to one entry per CDR3 protein, without DNA. The sample totals some 3,000 distinct CDR3 sequences. The CDR3 runs 14 residues. Germline CDR1 MNHEY, CDR2 SVGEGT. Findings and limits, study-wide: Primary autoimmune cytopenia patients seemingly lacked the physiological T cell clusters found in healthy donors.

The same sample was also studied in work on T cell repertoires in aging, cancer and after chemotherapy. That publication notes: Donor ages fell into six groups from 30 or younger up to 70 or older.

The chain is built from TRBV6-2 or TRBV6-3 and TRBJ2-3; TCRdb proposes TRBD2, but this gene call is untestable without DNA. Input material: peripheral blood. The sequence derives from a human donor in good health. The CDR3 loop reads CASSRAGGRDTQYF.